This T cell receptor (beta chain) was obtained from a study of cytomegalovirus exposure and HLA in healthy donors. Trimming at V came to 6 bases and at J to 6 bases, leaving 6 bases not matched to a gene. The CDR3 totals 14 residues. Germline V lookup: CDR1 LGHNA, CDR2 YNFKEQ. Note on this clone: Antigen specificity is unknown.

The PCR employed 60 Vbeta primers together with 13 Jbeta primers. The assay was immunoSEQ multiplex PCR, and TCRdb's table has in-frame clones only and misses some. This sample's table has 45,000 or so clones. Study findings and constraints: Researchers reported in a later analysis that a missense DCLRE1C variant was tied to TCR beta V- and J-gene trimming. A later analysis, which compared TCR beta chains of equal frequency, found the HLA-associated ones more clonally expanded.

The source is a male donor in good health and CMV-seronegative. The material sequenced was PBMCs. The chain combines TRBV4-2 with TRBJ2-3; 10 nucleotides match TRBD2. The CDR3 loop is CASRAAGGGDTQYF. The CDR3 DNA is TGTGCCAGCAGGGCAGCGGGAGGGGGTGATACGCAGTATTTT.